The 30 T cell receptor beta chains below come from one sample, sequenced in a study of shared clonotypes between healthy human individuals. Assay: immunoSEQ multiplex PCR; the TCRdb copy retains only in-frame clones and omits some. Among about 820,000 clones listed, nearly 95% were seen once. The naive CD8 fraction comprised CD45RO-negative cells positively selected for CCR7 and excluded terminally differentiated effector memory CD45RA+ cells. Sequenced input: naive CD8+ T cells sorted from blood. All receptors derive from a man aged 25 to 40 in good health.

This sequence joins TRBV6-5 and TRBJ2-7; no clear D. The V end was cut by 3 bases, the J end by 9 bases, with 9 bases between. The CDR3 totals 11 residues. From germline, CDR1 is MNHEY and CDR2 SVGAGI. The CDR3 DNA follows: TGTGCCAGCAGTTATGGAGAGCCGCAGTACTTC. Translation gives CASSYGEPQYF.

The rearrangement joins TRBV7-6 to TRBJ2-2; D is possibly TRBD1 or TRBD2 (5 bases each). Trimming took off 6 bases at V and 5 bases at J, with 22 bases between the two ends. The germline CDR1 and CDR2 sequences are SGHVS and FNYEAQ. The length of the CDR3 is 17 residues. Here the CDR3 DNA reads TGTGCCAGCAGTCGAGAGGGACCGGAGCGGAAGACCGGGGAGCTGTTTTTT. This gives the protein CASSREGPERKTGELFF.

Points on this clone: Other DNA sequences in the sample encode the same CDR3. V gene TRBV27 combines with J gene TRBJ1-1; D ambiguous. Per the germline V gene, CDR1 is MNHEY and CDR2 is SMNVEV (reference sequence). The CDR3 is 13 residues long. V lost 2 bases and J 0 bases, leaving 4 bases between the germline ends. In DNA, the CDR3 is TGTGCCAGCAGTTTAGGGCTGAACACTGAAGCTTTCTTT. As protein: CASSLGLNTEAFF.

This clone appeared once. The rearrangement links TRBV7-9 to TRBJ2-1, with 8 bases aligning to TRBD2. CDR1 is SEHNR and CDR2 is FQNEAQ in the germline V gene (reference sequence). Unmatched junction bases numbered 5, after V lost 1 base and J lost 6 bases. The CDR3 length is 15 residues. The CDR3 here is CASSLVGLAFNEQFF. CDR3 nucleotide sequence: TGTGCCAGCAGCTTAGTCGGACTAGCCTTCAATGAGCAGTTCTTC.

The chain joins TRBV10-3 to TRBJ1-5; 12 bases match TRBD1. This CDR3 spans 16 amino acids. Germline V gene sequence: CDR1 ENHRY, CDR2 SYGVKD. V shed 0 bases and J 4 bases; nucleotides not matched to a gene: 1. In DNA, the CDR3 is TGTGCCATCAGTGAGTCGGGACAGGGGGCGAATCAGCCCCAGCATTTT. Encoded protein: CAISESGQGANQPQHF.

The genes are TRBV6-1 and TRBJ2-7; D is perhaps TRBD1 or TRBD2 (5 bases each). The CDR3 length is 14 residues. Germline assignment: CDR1 MNHNS and CDR2 SASEGT. The V end was cut by 5 bases, the J end by 0 bases, with 11 bases between. CDR3 region: CASSWDAVSYEQYF. The CDR3 region has the DNA TGTGCCAGCAGTTGGGACGCCGTCTCCTACGAGCAGTACTTC.

This clone has just one count. A read error may produce the germline difference seen at one junction end. The rearrangement uses TRBV27 and TRBJ2-3; D is unclear. Germline CDR1 MNHEY, CDR2 SMNVEV (reference sequence). The CDR3 length is 12 residues. DNA for the CDR3: TGTGCCAGCAGTCTACGAGGAAAGGTCCACCATTTT. This encodes CASSLRGKVHHF.

This chain uses TRBV4-3 with TRBJ1-3, with D unclear. The germline CDR1 and CDR2 sequences are LGHNA and YSLEER. Trimming stripped 1 base from V and 6 bases from J, with 13 bases between. This CDR3 has 15 amino acids. The CDR3 DNA follows: TGCGCCAGCAGCCAAGGGTCAGGCTATGAAAACACCATATATTTT. Translation gives CASSQGSGYENTIYF.

The chain employs TRBV7-6 and TRBJ1-5, with D tentatively TRBD1 (5 bases). The length of the CDR3 is 16 residues. Per germline, CDR1 SGHVS and CDR2 FNYEAQ. V dropped 1 base and J dropped 4 bases, with 14 bases sitting between them. The CDR3 nucleotides are TGTGCCAGCAGCTTAGTTTCGGGGCCGATGAATCAGCCCCAGCATTTT. Protein: CASSLVSGPMNQPQHF.

This chain connects TRBV19 to TRBJ2-6, with D perhaps matching TRBD1 or TRBD2 (5 bases each). This CDR3 spans 16 amino acids. Germline CDR1 and CDR2: LNHDA and SQIVND (reference sequence). V was clipped by 10 bases and J by 0 bases, with 16 bases between them. This chain's CDR3 is CATNTGTNSGANVLTF. As DNA, the CDR3 is TGTGCCACCAACACCGGGACGAACTCTGGGGCCAACGTCCTGACTTTC.

V gene TRBV15 combines with J gene TRBJ2-7; D gene uncertain. Trimming stripped 3 bases from V and 3 bases from J, with 9 bases between. Germline V lookup: CDR1 LNHNV, CDR2 YYDKDF (reference sequence). This CDR3 comprises 13 residues. This chain's CDR3 is CATSSRSDYEQYF. CDR3 nucleotides: TGTGCCACCAGCAGCAGGAGCGACTACGAGCAGTACTTC.

This clone was detected only once. The J gene is TRBJ2-6, the V gene TRBV14; D not certain. The CDR3 has 16 residues. V lost 4 bases and J 0 bases, leaving 10 bases between the germline ends. Per the germline V gene, CDR1 is SGHDN and CDR2 is FVKESK. CDR3 in DNA: TGTGCCAGCAGCCCGTGGACGGACTCTGGGGCCAACGTCCTGACTTTC. This translates into CASSPWTDSGANVLTF.

The gene calls are TRBV6-6 and TRBJ1-5, with D perhaps TRBD1 (6 bases). V lost 6 bases to trimming and J lost 3 bases, with 15 bases between them. Per the germline V gene, CDR1 is MNHNY and CDR2 is SVGAGI (reference sequence). This CDR3 is 15 amino acids long. The CDR3: CASRNRVGNNQPQHF. The CDR3 nucleotides read TGTGCCAGCAGGAACAGGGTTGGGAACAATCAGCCCCAGCATTTT.

The chain recombines TRBV25-1 with TRBJ2-3; 10 bases match TRBD1. The CDR3 loop spans 18 amino acids. V gave up 4 bases and J gave up 5 bases; unmatched junction bases: 15. Germline loops: CDR1 MGHDK, CDR2 SYGVNS. DNA of the CDR3: TGTGCCAGCAGTGCCTTTCAAGTGACAGGGGGCGCGGAAGATACGCAGTATTTT. Its protein product is CASSAFQVTGGAEDTQYF.

DNA for the CDR3: TGCAGCTTAGTGGTGCAGGGGGTGAGCGGGAGCGCCTACAATGAGCAGTTCTTC. It translates to CSLVVQGVSGSAYNEQFF. This chain joins TRBV29-1 and TRBJ2-1, with D possibly matching TRBD2 (8 bases). The CDR3 length is 18 residues. V was clipped by 8 bases and J by 2 bases, with 28 bases between them. Looked up from germline, CDR1 is SQVTM and CDR2 is ANQGSEA.

The chain carries TRBV4-1 and TRBJ1-1; tentative D call: TRBD1 (6 bases). The germline CDR1 and CDR2 sequences are MGHRA and YSYEKL. V was shortened by 4 bases and J by 4 bases, with 16 bases between the two germline ends. The CDR3 has 15 residues. The CDR3 here is CASSLTPGVVTEAFF. The CDR3 coding sequence is TGCGCCAGCAGCCTTACCCCAGGGGTCGTCACTGAAGCTTTCTTT.

CDR3 sequence (DNA): TGTGCCAGCAGTCTCTTGGGACAGCTTAGTAACACCATATATTTT. It is translated as CASSLLGQLSNTIYF. V gene TRBV6-5 combines with J gene TRBJ1-3; 7 nucleotides agree with TRBD1. Per the germline V gene, CDR1 is MNHEY and CDR2 is SVGAGI. V shed 5 bases and J 7 bases; nucleotides not matched to a gene: 11. CDR3 length: 15 residues.

The chain combines TRBV14 with TRBJ2-1, with TRBD1 matching 7 bases. CDR1 is SGHDN and CDR2 is FVKESK in the germline V gene. This CDR3 has 15 amino acids. The V gene end was trimmed by 2 bases and the J gene end by 2 bases; junction bases not matched to a gene: 3. The CDR3 nucleotides read TGTGCCAGCAGCCAAAGGGGGCGCCCCTACAATGAGCAGTTCTTC. Translation: CASSQRGRPYNEQFF.

This chain connects TRBV7-9 to TRBJ2-7; 9 bases map to TRBD1. Looked up from germline, CDR1 is SEHNR and CDR2 is FQNEAQ (reference sequence). V gave up 3 bases and J gave up 7 bases; unmatched junction bases: 7. This CDR3 has 14 amino acids. CDR3 DNA sequence: TGTGCCAGCAGCTTCGGGACAGGGATCGAAGAGCAGTACTTC. It codes for CASSFGTGIEEQYF.

For this clone: Other DNA variants within this sample encode the same CDR3. The chain uses TRBV5-1 and TRBJ2-7; TRBD1 matches 9 bases. The CDR3 consists of 14 residues. The J segment lost 3 bases and the V segment lost 2 bases, leaving 3 bases of the junction unmatched. Germline values: CDR1 SGHRS, CDR2 YFSETQ. CDR3 sequence reads: CASSLGTGLYEQYF. Here the CDR3 DNA reads TGCGCCAGCAGCTTAGGGACAGGGCTCTACGAGCAGTACTTC. Using reference TRBV5-1 and TRBJ2-7 for the parts outside the CDR3, the full variable domain is KAGVTQTPRYLIKTRGQQVTLSCSPISGHRSVSWYQQTPGQGLQFLFEYFSETQRNKGNFPGRFSGRQFSNSRSEMNVSTLELGDSALYLCASSLGTGLYEQYFGPGTRLTVT.

The chain uses TRBV5-5 and TRBJ1-1, with unresolved D. CDR3 length: 14 residues. Germline V gene sequence: CDR1 SGHKS, CDR2 YYEKEE (reference sequence). V shed 0 bases and J shed 8 bases, with 14 bases lying between them. The CDR3, as DNA: TGTGCCAGCAGCTTGGAATTGGGTTTTACGGAAGCTTTCTTT. Protein: CASSLELGFTEAFF.

V usage is TRBV5-1 and J usage is TRBJ2-1, with D tentatively TRBD1 (6 bases). Deletions cut 4 bases from V and 2 bases from J, with 16 bases between. Germline lookup yields CDR1 SGHRS and CDR2 YFSETQ. The CDR3 runs 16 residues. The CDR3 spells CASSLRRGGTYNEQFF. CDR3 nucleotide sequence: TGCGCCAGCAGCCTGCGGAGAGGGGGTACCTACAATGAGCAGTTCTTC.

V usage is TRBV6-5 and J usage is TRBJ1-1; 7 nucleotides agree with TRBD1. The J segment lost 0 bases and the V segment lost 8 bases, leaving 3 bases of the junction unmatched. The length of the CDR3 is 13 residues. Germline V gives CDR1 MNHEY, CDR2 SVGAGI. CDR3 in amino acids: CASRQGLNTEAFF. DNA for the CDR3: TGTGCCAGCCGACAGGGATTGAACACTGAAGCTTTCTTT.

The CDR3 DNA reads TGTGCCAGCAGCTACACAGGGATTTGGAACACTGAAGCTTTCTTT. Protein product: CASSYTGIWNTEAFF. The rearrangement joins TRBV27 to TRBJ1-1; weak D call: TRBD1 (6 bases). CDR3 length equals 15 residues. Germline V gene data show CDR1 as MNHEY and CDR2 as SMNVEV (reference sequence). V lost 6 bases, J lost 1 base, and 15 bases lay in between.

The V and J genes are TRBV30 and TRBJ2-7, with D perhaps TRBD1 (5 bases). Germline loops: CDR1 GTSNPN, CDR2 SVGIG (reference sequence). CDR3 length equals 12 residues. The V and J ends lost 8 bases and 2 bases respectively, with 13 bases between them. The CDR3 here is CAQTVNPYEQYF. The CDR3 DNA follows: TGTGCCCAGACAGTAAACCCCTACGAGCAGTACTTC.

The chain combines TRBV7-8 with TRBJ2-7; 14 bases fit TRBD2. In germline, CDR1 is SGHVS, CDR2 FQNEAQ. This CDR3 is built from 15 residues. After removal of 7 bases from V and 0 bases from J, the junction contained 2 bases not matched to a gene. CDR3 in amino acids: CASKGLAGVSYEQYF. CDR3 DNA: TGTGCCAGCAAGGGACTAGCGGGAGTCTCCTACGAGCAGTACTTC.

This chain joins TRBV27 and TRBJ2-7; maybe TRBD1 (5 bases). This CDR3 region has 12 residues. V dropped 5 bases and J dropped 5 bases, with 10 bases sitting between them. Germline loops: CDR1 MNHEY, CDR2 SMNVEV (reference sequence). CDR3 coding DNA: TGTGCCAGCAGTGATTCAGGGAACGAGCAGTACTTC. This translates into CASSDSGNEQYF.

This chain links TRBV28 with TRBJ2-3; 13 nucleotides match TRBD2. The CDR3 consists of 16 residues. The V gene end was trimmed by 3 bases and the J gene end by 4 bases; junction bases not matched to a gene: 4. Germline values: CDR1 MDHEN, CDR2 SYDVKM. In DNA, the CDR3 is TGTGCCAGCAGTTTGCGGACTAGCGGGAGCCCAGATACGCAGTATTTT. Its translation is CASSLRTSGSPDTQYF. The variable domain in full, completed from reference TRBV28 and TRBJ2-3, reads DVKVTQSSRYLVKRTGEKVFLECVQDMDHENMFWYRQDPGLGLRLIYFSYDVKMKEKGDIPEGYSVSREKKERFSLILESASTNQTSMYLCASSLRTSGSPDTQYFGPGTRLTVL.

The V call is TRBV6-1, the J call TRBJ1-4; D gene uncertain. The ends were cut back, 2 bases at V and 10 bases at J, with 5 bases in the middle. CDR1 and CDR2 from the germline V gene are MNHNS and SASEGT. This CDR3 has 11 amino acids. The CDR3 DNA sequence: TGTGCCAGCAGTGAAAATAGAAAACTGTTTTTT. It codes for CASSENRKLFF.

V is TRBV28 and J is TRBJ2-7, with D maybe TRBD2 (6 bases). Germline lookup yields CDR1 MDHEN and CDR2 SYDVKM. V was trimmed by 5 bases and J by 2 bases, leaving 16 bases between them. This CDR3 is built from 15 residues. The CDR3 loop is CASSAAGTDAYEQYF. CDR3 nucleotide sequence: TGTGCCAGCAGTGCAGCCGGGACTGACGCCTACGAGCAGTACTTC.